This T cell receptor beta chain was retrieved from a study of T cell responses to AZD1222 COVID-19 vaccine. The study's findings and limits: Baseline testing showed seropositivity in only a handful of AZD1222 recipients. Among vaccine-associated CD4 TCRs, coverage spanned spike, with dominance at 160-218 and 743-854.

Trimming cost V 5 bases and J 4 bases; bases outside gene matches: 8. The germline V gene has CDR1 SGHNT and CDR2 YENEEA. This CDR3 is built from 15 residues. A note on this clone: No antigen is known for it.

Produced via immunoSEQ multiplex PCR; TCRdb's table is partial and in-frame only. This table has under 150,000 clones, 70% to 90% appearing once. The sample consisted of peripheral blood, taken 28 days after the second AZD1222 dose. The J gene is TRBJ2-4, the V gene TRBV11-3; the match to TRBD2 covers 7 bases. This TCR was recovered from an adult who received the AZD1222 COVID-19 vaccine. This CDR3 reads CASSQGGRGKNIQYF. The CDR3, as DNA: TGTGCCAGCAGCCAGGGAGGGCGGGGGAAAAACATTCAGTACTTC. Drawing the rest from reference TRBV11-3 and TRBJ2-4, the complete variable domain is EAGVVQSPRYKIIEKKQPVAFWCNPISGHNTLYWYLQNLGQGPELLIRYENEEAVDDSQLPKDRFSAERLKGVDSTLKIQPAELGDSAVYLCASSQGGRGKNIQYFGAGTRLSVL.